A single T cell receptor beta chain is shown here with its context. Germline V gene lookup returns CDR1 SQVTM and CDR2 ANQGSEA. V was clipped by 4 bases and J by 4 bases; unmatched bases: 10. The CDR3 covers 15 residues. The data originate from a study of cytomegalovirus exposure and HLA in healthy donors. PCR amplification relied on 60 Vbeta primers (plus 13 Jbeta primers). The table came from immunoSEQ multiplex PCR; TCRdb's copy has only in-frame clones and leaves some out. The sample includes around 200,000 clones, 65% to 80% of them seen just once. The material sequenced was PBMCs. This chain connects TRBV29-1 to TRBJ2-7, with 10 nucleotides matching TRBD1. The receptor was derived from a man aged 25 to 40 in good health and CMV-seropositive. CDR3 DNA sequence: TGCAGCGTTGGTGGGGACAGGGGAGAGGGTTACGAGCAGTACTTC. Translating it yields CSVGGDRGEGYEQYF.